A single T cell receptor beta chain is shown here with its context. Its antigen is not identified. The record originates from a study of cytomegalovirus exposure and HLA in healthy donors. Across the whole study: Earlier, some 180 million T cells were analyzed, and some 120 million unique TCR beta sequences were found among them. Tens of millions of unique TCRs from HLA-typed donors were held in an early data release. Whole-study findings and limits: An analysis done earlier found most TCR beta V segments productive about 87% or about 30% of the time.

Germline V gene lookup returns CDR1 SGHRS and CDR2 YFSETQ. This CDR3 comprises 17 residues. Deletions cut 4 bases from V and 1 base from J, with 19 bases between. PCR primers comprised 60 Vbeta and 13 Jbeta primers. Clones were read by immunoSEQ multiplex PCR, and TCRdb kept only the in-frame ones, dropping some. Of around 100,000 clones listed, roughly 85% are singletons. The sequence derives from a man aged 55 to 69 in good health and CMV-seropositive. The chain has TRBV5-1 and TRBJ2-3; TRBD2 might be the D (6 bases). The specimen was PBMCs. For the CDR3, the DNA is TGCGCCAGCAGCCCTGGAGTCCTTGCGGGGCGCACAGATACGCAGTATTTT. Translated, it gives CASSPGVLAGRTDTQYF.